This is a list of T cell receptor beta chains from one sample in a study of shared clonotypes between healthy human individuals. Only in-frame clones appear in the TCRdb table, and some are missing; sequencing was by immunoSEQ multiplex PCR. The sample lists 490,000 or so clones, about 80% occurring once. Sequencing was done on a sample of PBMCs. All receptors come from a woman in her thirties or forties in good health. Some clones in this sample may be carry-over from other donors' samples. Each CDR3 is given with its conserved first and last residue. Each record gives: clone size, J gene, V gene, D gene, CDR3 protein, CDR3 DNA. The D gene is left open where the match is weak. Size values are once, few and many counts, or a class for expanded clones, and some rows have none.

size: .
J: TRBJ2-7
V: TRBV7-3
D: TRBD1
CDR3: CASSPGRGNYEQYF
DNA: TGTGCCAGCAGCCCCGGCAGGGGGAACTACGAGCAGTACTTC

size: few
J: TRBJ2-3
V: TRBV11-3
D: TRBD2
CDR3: CASSRGLAGDTQYF
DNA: TGTGCCAGCAGCCGGGGACTAGCGGGAGATACGCAGTATTTT

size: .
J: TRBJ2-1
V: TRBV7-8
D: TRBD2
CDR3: CASSFRPAGGKDEQFF
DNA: TGTGCCAGCAGCTTCCGTCCAGCGGGAGGGAAAGATGAGCAGTTCTTC

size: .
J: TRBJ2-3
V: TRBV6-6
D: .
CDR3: CASSSFGTDTQYF
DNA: TGTGCCAGCAGTTCTTTTGGGACAGATACGCAGTATTTT

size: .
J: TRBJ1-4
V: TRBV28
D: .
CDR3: CASSLNREKLFF
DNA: TGTGCCAGCAGTTTAAATAGAGAAAAACTGTTTTTT

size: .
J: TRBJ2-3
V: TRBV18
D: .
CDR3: CASSAGTDTQYF
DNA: TGTGCCAGCTCGGCGGGAACAGATACGCAGTATTTT

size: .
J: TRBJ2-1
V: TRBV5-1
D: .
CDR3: CASVLGGPYNEQFF
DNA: TGCGCCAGCGTCCTTGGGGGGCCCTACAATGAGCAGTTCTTC

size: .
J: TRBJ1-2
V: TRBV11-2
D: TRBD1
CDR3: CASSLGQEGGGGYTF
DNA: TGTGCCAGCAGCCTCGGACAGGAGGGAGGTGGAGGCTACACCTTC

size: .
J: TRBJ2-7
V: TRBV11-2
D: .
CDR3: CASSRTDRGYEQYF
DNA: TGTGCCAGCAGCAGAACGGACCGCGGGTACGAGCAGTACTTC

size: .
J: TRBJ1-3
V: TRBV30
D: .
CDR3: CAWTRKWYGSGNTIYF
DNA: TGTGCCTGGACCCGAAAGTGGTATGGCTCTGGAAACACCATATATTTT

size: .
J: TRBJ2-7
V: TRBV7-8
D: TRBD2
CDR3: CASSLRTPTGLAGPRAFYEQYF
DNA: TGTGCCAGCAGCTTACGCACCCCCACGGGACTAGCGGGACCGAGAGCCTTCTACGAGCAGTACTTC

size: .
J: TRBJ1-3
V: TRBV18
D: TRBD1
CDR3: CASSRGQAGNTIYF
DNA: TGTGCCAGCTCACGCGGACAGGCTGGAAACACCATATATTTT

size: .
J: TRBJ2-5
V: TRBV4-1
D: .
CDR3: CASSQESGSGALGTQYF
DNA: TGCGCCAGCAGCCAAGAGTCGGGTTCGGGGGCCCTAGGGACCCAGTACTTC

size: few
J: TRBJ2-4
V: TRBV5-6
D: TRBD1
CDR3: CASSWGQDIAKNIQYF
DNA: TGTGCCAGCAGCTGGGGACAGGACATAGCCAAAAACATTCAGTACTTC

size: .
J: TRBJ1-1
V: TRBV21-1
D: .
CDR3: CASSKRCDSTNTEAFF
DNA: TGTGCCAGCAGCAAAAGGTGTGACTCAACGAACACTGAAGCTTTCTTT

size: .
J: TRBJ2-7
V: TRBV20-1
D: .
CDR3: CSAGGSIEQYF
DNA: TGCAGTGCTGGGGGAAGCATCGAGCAGTACTTC

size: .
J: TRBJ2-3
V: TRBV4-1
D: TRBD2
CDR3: CASSQDGTSGLTDTQYF
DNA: TGCGCCAGCAGCCAAGATGGAACTAGCGGGCTCACAGATACGCAGTATTTT

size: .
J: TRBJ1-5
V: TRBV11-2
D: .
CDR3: CASSLARQGPQHF
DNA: TGTGCCAGCAGCTTAGCCAGGCAGGGGCCCCAGCATTTT

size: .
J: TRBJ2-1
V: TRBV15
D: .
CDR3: CATSTILEQFF
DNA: TGTGCCACCAGCACAATACTAGAGCAGTTCTTC

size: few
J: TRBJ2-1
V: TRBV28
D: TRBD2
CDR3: CASNLMGLAGNEQFF
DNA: TGTGCCAGCAACCTAATGGGACTAGCGGGCAATGAGCAGTTCTTC

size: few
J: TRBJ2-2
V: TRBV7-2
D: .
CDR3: CASNQPRRGFGELFF
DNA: TGTGCCAGCAACCAACCCCGGAGAGGGTTCGGGGAGCTGTTTTTT

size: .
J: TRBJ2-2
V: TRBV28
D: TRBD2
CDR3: CASSFPSGAHRELFF
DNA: TGTGCCAGCAGTTTTCCTAGCGGGGCCCACCGGGAGCTGTTTTTT

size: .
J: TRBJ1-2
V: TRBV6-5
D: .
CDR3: CASSYSIMVLDGYTF
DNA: TGTGCCAGCAGTTACTCGATAATGGTCCTGGATGGCTACACCTTC

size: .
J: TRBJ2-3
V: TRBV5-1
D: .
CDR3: CASSLGRGNTDTQYF
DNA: TGCGCCAGCAGCTTGGGTCGCGGTAACACAGATACGCAGTATTTT

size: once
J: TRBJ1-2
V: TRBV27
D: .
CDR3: CASSSRGGGGYGYTF
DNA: TGTGCCAGCAGTTCCCGGGGCGGGGGGGGTTATGGCTACACCTTC

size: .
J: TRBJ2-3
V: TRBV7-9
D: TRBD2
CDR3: CASSQGLALGRDTQYF
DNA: TGTGCCAGCAGCCAGGGACTAGCGTTGGGCCGGGATACGCAGTATTTT

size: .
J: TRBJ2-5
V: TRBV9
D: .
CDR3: CASSVGISETQYF
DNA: TGTGCCAGCAGCGTAGGGATTTCAGAGACCCAGTACTTC

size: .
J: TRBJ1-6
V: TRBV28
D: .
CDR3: CASSDRPDSPLHF
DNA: TGTGCCAGCAGCGACAGACCGGATTCACCCCTCCACTTT

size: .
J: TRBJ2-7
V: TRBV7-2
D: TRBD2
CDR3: CASSSGLAGEQYF
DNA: TGTGCCAGCAGCTCAGGACTAGCGGGCGAGCAGTACTTC

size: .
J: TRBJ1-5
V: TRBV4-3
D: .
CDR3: CASSPSRARGVNQPQHF
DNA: TGCGCCAGCAGCCCCTCAAGGGCGCGGGGCGTCAATCAGCCCCAGCATTTT

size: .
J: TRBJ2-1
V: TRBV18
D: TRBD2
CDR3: CASSPTSGRVSNEQFF
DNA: TGTGCCAGCTCACCGACTAGCGGGAGGGTGTCGAATGAGCAGTTCTTC

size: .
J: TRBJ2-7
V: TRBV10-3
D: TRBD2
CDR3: CAISLGWRENHEQYF
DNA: TGTGCCATCAGTCTAGGATGGCGGGAGAACCACGAGCAGTACTTC

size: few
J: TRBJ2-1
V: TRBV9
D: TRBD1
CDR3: CASSAAGGYNEQFF
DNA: TGTGCCAGCAGCGCCGCAGGGGGCTACAATGAGCAGTTCTTC